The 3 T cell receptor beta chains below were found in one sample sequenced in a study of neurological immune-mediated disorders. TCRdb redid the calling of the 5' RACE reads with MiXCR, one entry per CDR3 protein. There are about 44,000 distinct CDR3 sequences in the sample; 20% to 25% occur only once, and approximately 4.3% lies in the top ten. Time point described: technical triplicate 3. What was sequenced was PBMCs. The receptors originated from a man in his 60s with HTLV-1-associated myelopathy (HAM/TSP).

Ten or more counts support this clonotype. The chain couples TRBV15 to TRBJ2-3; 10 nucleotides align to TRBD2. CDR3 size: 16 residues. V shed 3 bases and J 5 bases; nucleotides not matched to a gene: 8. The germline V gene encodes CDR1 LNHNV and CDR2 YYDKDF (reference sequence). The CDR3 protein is CATSSRLAGAVDTQYF. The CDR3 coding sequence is TGTGCCACCAGCAGTCGGCTAGCGGGAGCCGTAGATACGCAGTATTTT.

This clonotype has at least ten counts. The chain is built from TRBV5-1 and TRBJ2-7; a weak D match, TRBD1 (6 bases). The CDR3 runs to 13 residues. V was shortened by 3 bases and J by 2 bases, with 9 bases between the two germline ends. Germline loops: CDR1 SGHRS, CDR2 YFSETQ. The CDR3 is CASSSGTTYEQYF. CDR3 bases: TGCGCCAGCAGCTCCGGGACAACCTACGAGCAGTACTTC.

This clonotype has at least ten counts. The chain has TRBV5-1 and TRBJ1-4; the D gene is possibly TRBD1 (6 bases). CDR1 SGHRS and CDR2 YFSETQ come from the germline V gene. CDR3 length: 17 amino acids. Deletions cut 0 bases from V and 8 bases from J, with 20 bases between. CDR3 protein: CASSLGVLGAGDEKLFF. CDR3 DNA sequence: TGCGCCAGCAGCTTGGGGGTTTTGGGGGCAGGAGACGAAAAACTGTTTTTT.